One and the same sample provided the 24 T cell receptor beta chains below, sequenced in a study of blood T cells in healthy people across ages. Through a sample-barcoded 5' primer and a J-beta primer mix, a second PCR was run for roughly 6 to 12 cycles. One entry per CDR3 protein, called by TCRdb with MiXCR from the 5' RACE reads. The table includes some 800,000 distinct CDR3 sequences, roughly 44% detected once. The sample consisted of blood. These receptors were collected from a man between 60 and 75 years old in good health.

The chain carries TRBV7-2 and TRBJ2-1; TRBD1 might be the D (7 bases). The germline gives CDR1 SGHTA, CDR2 FQGNSA. The CDR3 is made up of 16 amino acids. V shed 1 base and J shed 0 bases, with 10 bases lying between them. The CDR3 reads CASSLGGTVSYNEQFF. CDR3 sequence (DNA): TGTGCCAGCAGCTTAGGCGGGACAGTCTCCTACAATGAGCAGTTCTTC.

This clonotype was seen at least ten times. The chain links TRBV7-6 to TRBJ2-7; the D gene is possibly TRBD1 (5 bases). V was trimmed by 4 bases and J by 7 bases, leaving 14 bases between them. The germline V gene has CDR1 SGHVS and CDR2 FNYEAQ. The CDR3 spans 13 residues. The CDR3 loop is CASSSGQLGEQYF. CDR3 in DNA: TGTGCCAGCAGCTCAGGACAATTGGGAGAGCAGTACTTC.

The chain uses TRBV12-3 or TRBV12-4 and TRBJ2-7, with D possibly TRBD1 on 6 matching bases. V lost 8 bases and J 7 bases, leaving 24 bases between the germline ends. The CDR3 contains 15 residues. The CDR3 DNA sequence: TGTGCCAGCCGCGGAGCCGGGACACCCGCTGGGGAGCAGTACTTC. Translation: CASRGAGTPAGEQYF.

In its sample, this clonotype was seen a few times. This chain links TRBV15 with TRBJ2-7; D is tentatively TRBD1 or TRBD2 (6 bases each). The CDR3 consists of 17 residues. V was shortened by 1 base and J by 0 bases, with 16 bases between the two germline ends. Germline CDR1 reads LNHNV; CDR2 reads YYDKDF (reference sequence). CDR3 nucleotides: TGTGCCACCAGCAGAGCTTGGGTAGGGGGGAGCTCCTACGAGCAGTACTTC. Its translation: CATSRAWVGGSSYEQYF.

With respect to this clonotype: Being one base from a much bigger clone, this may be a read error. The chain uses TRBV21-1 and TRBJ2-7; TRBD2 is taken as the D call from the table, unchecked against the DNA. The end of the DNA is better explained by TRBJ2-5, so the J call may be wrong. TRBV21-1 represents a pseudogene. The CDR3 runs 18 residues. CDR3 bases: TGTACCAGCAGCAAAGTGTTTAAGACTAGCTTATTTGTCGAGACCCAGTACTTC. It translates to CTSSKVFKTSLFVETQYF.

This clonotype was detected a few times. The V gene is TRBV7-2, the J gene TRBJ2-3, with a tentative D call TRBD2 (6 bases). CDR1 SGHTA and CDR2 FQGNSA come from the germline V gene. Trimming removed 4 bases from V and 5 bases from J, with 13 bases in between. The CDR3 spans 14 residues. The CDR3 DNA sequence: TGTGCCAGCAGCTCACCCAGGAGGGGAGATACGCAGTATTTT. This encodes CASSSPRRGDTQYF.

With regard to this clonotype: The junction departs from the called germline gene at one end, perhaps through a read error. J is TRBJ1-5 and V is TRBV24-1; D not certain. CDR1 and CDR2 (germline): KGHDR, SFDVKD. The CDR3 is 12 amino acids. The DNA of the CDR3 is TGTGCCACCAGTGATTCAAATCAGCCCCGGCATTTT. It yields the protein CATSDSNQPRHF.

The chain is built from TRBV7-9 and TRBJ2-5, with a tentative D call TRBD1 (5 bases). The CDR3 is made up of 15 amino acids. Germline V CDR1 and CDR2: SEHNR, FQNEAQ (reference sequence). V lost 2 bases to trimming and J lost 3 bases, with 13 bases between them. CDR3 loop: CASSLRETVKETQYF. DNA for the CDR3: TGTGCCAGCAGCTTACGCGAGACAGTAAAAGAGACCCAGTACTTC.

This clonotype was recorded a few times. The rearrangement uses TRBV7-2 and TRBJ1-4; TRBD1 agrees at 9 bases. V lost 5 bases, J lost 11 bases, and 9 bases stayed unmatched. CDR1 is SGHTA and CDR2 is FQGNSA in the germline V gene. This CDR3 comprises 14 residues. CDR3 protein: CASSMGQGPEKLFF. The CDR3 DNA is TGTGCCAGCAGCATGGGACAGGGCCCGGAGAAACTGTTTTTT.

The rearrangement uses TRBV9 and TRBJ2-5, with 7 bases matching TRBD1. Trimming took 0 bases from V and 3 from J; bases not matched to a gene: 8. Germline V gene lookup returns CDR1 SGDLS and CDR2 YYNGEE. This CDR3 region has 16 residues. CDR3 nucleotide sequence: TGTGCCAGCAGCGTAGGAGGGGGCGGGCCAAAAGAGACCCAGTACTTC. Its translation is CASSVGGGGPKETQYF. Complete variable domain (other parts from reference TRBV9 and TRBJ2-5): DSGVTQTPKHLITATGQRVTLRCSPRSGDLSVYWYQQSLDQGLQFLIQYYNGEERAKGNILERFSAQQFPDLHSELNLSSLELGDSALYFCASSVGGGGPKETQYFGPGTRLLVL.

V gene TRBV7-3 combines with J gene TRBJ2-1; 7 bases are a match to TRBD2. The CDR3 runs to 16 residues. Unmatched junction bases numbered 6, after V lost 0 bases and J lost 4 bases. In germline, CDR1 is SGHTA, CDR2 FQGTGA. Written as DNA, the CDR3 is TGTGCCAGCAGCTTAACGGGGCGGGGGATTTACAATGAGCAGTTCTTC. It is translated as CASSLTGRGIYNEQFF.

V is TRBV5-4 and J is TRBJ2-7; D uncertain. The CDR3 loop spans 12 amino acids. Germline V gene data show CDR1 as SGHNT and CDR2 as YYREEE (reference sequence). The ends were cut back, 0 bases at V and 7 bases at J, with 8 bases in the middle. The CDR3 sequence: CASSLDFWEQYF. CDR3 coding DNA: TGTGCCAGCAGCTTGGACTTTTGGGAGCAGTACTTC.

This clonotype was found many times. The gene calls are TRBV20-1 and TRBJ2-3, with 9 bases that match TRBD1. The germline V gene has CDR1 DFQATT and CDR2 SNEGSKA (reference sequence). The CDR3 is 11 amino acids. After removal of 7 bases from V and 11 bases from J, the junction contained 7 bases not matched to a gene. DNA for the CDR3: TGCAGTGTCTCAAGGGACAGGGTGCAGTATTTT. Its protein is CSVSRDRVQYF.

This clonotype showed up just a few times. The chain combines TRBV15 with TRBJ2-1; TRBD2 matches at 10 bases. Trimming removed 4 bases from V and 6 bases from J; junction bases left unmatched: 6. Germline CDR1 and CDR2: LNHNV and YYDKDF (reference sequence). This CDR3 region has 15 residues. The CDR3 region is CATSKMASGGNEQFF. The CDR3 DNA reads as TGTGCCACCAGCAAAATGGCTAGCGGGGGCAATGAGCAGTTCTTC.

The V gene is TRBV29-1, the J gene TRBJ1-5, with D hard to call. The CDR3 is 12 residues long. Germline lookup yields CDR1 SQVTM and CDR2 ANQGSEA. V lost 5 bases and J 6 bases, leaving 11 bases between the germline ends. In DNA form, the CDR3 reads TGCAGCGTTTACAGTGTTGGTCAGCCCCAGCATTTT. Its translation: CSVYSVGQPQHF.

This clonotype was picked up one time. The chain uses TRBV5-1 and TRBJ2-1, with TRBD2 identical over 10 bases. The germline V gene has CDR1 SGHRS and CDR2 YFSETQ. The CDR3 runs 17 residues. V was pared by 1 base and J by 4 bases, with 8 bases of the junction left unmatched. CDR3 sequence reads: CASSLSPLAGPYNEQFF. CDR3 in DNA: TGCGCCAGCAGCTTGAGCCCACTAGCGGGGCCTTACAATGAGCAGTTCTTC. Drawing the rest from reference TRBV5-1 and TRBJ2-1, the complete variable domain is KAGVTQTPRYLIKTRGQQVTLSCSPISGHRSVSWYQQTPGQGLQFLFEYFSETQRNKGNFPGRFSGRQFSNSRSEMNVSTLELGDSALYLCASSLSPLAGPYNEQFFGPGTRLTVL.

This chain links TRBV4-3 with TRBJ1-2, with D unclear. The CDR3 consists of 15 residues. Germline values: CDR1 LGHNA, CDR2 YSLEER. With 0 bases removed from V and 0 bases from J, the gap between germline ends came to 8 bases. The chain's CDR3 is CASSQDTASNYGYTF. The CDR3 region has the DNA TGCGCCAGCAGCCAAGACACCGCTTCTAACTATGGCTACACCTTC.

This sequence joins TRBV28 and TRBJ1-4; D call uncertain. Germline V gene sequence: CDR1 MDHEN, CDR2 SYDVKM. The V end was cut by 6 bases, the J end by 7 bases, with 12 bases between. The CDR3 runs to 13 residues. The CDR3 is CASRTRVREKLFF. CDR3 DNA: TGTGCCAGCAGGACTCGAGTACGTGAAAAACTGTTTTTT.

This clonotype was counted once. V usage is TRBV29-1 and J usage is TRBJ1-4; D remains ambiguous. The J call may be mistaken, given a closer DNA end match to TRBJ2-2. The CDR3 length is 11 residues. Looked up from germline, CDR1 is SQVTM and CDR2 is ANQGSEA. This CDR3 is CSAASGWELFF. CDR3 DNA sequence: TGCAGCGCAGCCTCCGGGTGGGAGCTGTTTTTT.

The chain has TRBV12-3 or TRBV12-4 and TRBJ2-2; 10 positions agree with TRBD1. J lost 7 bases, V lost 7 bases, and 6 bases had no gene match. The CDR3 loop spans 14 amino acids. DNA for the CDR3: TGTGCCAGCACCCAGGACAGGGGGTTCGGGGAGCTGTTTTTT. It encodes CASTQDRGFGELFF.

This clonotype showed up just a few times. The chain couples TRBV12-3 or TRBV12-4 to TRBJ2-5; TRBD2 matches at 10 bases. The length of the CDR3 is 16 residues. Losses at the gene ends were 6 bases for V and 2 bases for J; bases not matched to a gene: 9. CDR3 protein: CASRPQAGGRQETQYF. The CDR3 DNA reads TGTGCCAGCAGACCTCAAGCGGGGGGGCGTCAAGAGACCCAGTACTTC.

This rearrangement joins TRBV9 to TRBJ2-4; D is unresolved. Looked up from germline, CDR1 is SGDLS and CDR2 is YYNGEE. The V gene lost 3 bases and the J gene lost 8 bases, with 18 bases spanning the gap. The CDR3 extends over 15 amino acids. DNA of the CDR3: TGTGCCAGCAGCGAAGGGTGGCAGGAATTGGACATTCAGTACTTC. Its protein product is CASSEGWQELDIQYF.

The V call is TRBV7-2, the J call TRBJ1-2, with D perhaps matching TRBD1 (5 bases). CDR3 size: 15 residues. Between the trimmed V and J ends, which lost 4 bases and 0 bases, there was a span of 12 bases. The germline gives CDR1 SGHTA, CDR2 FQGNSA. The CDR3 DNA reads as TGTGCCAGCAGCTCGAGGGGAAACCCTAACTATGGCTACACCTTC. It yields the protein CASSSRGNPNYGYTF.

This chain uses TRBV30 with TRBJ2-4; TRBD1 might be the D (6 bases). Germline V gene sequence: CDR1 GTSNPN, CDR2 SVGIG (reference sequence). Trimming stripped 7 bases from V and 1 base from J, with 20 bases between. The CDR3 runs 16 residues. The CDR3 DNA reads as TGTGCCTACAAATCCCACAGGGAACTGGCCAAAAACATTCAGTACTTC. It specifies CAYKSHRELAKNIQYF.